Ten or more counts support the clone carrying this T cell receptor beta chain. The junction had 10 bases not matched to a gene; V was cut back by 2 bases and J by 2 bases. Germline lookup yields CDR1 LGHDT and CDR2 YNNKEL (reference sequence). The CDR3 runs 19 residues. It was with a sample-barcoded 5' primer and a J-beta primer mix that a second PCR of about 6 to 12 cycles was run. TCRdb passed the 5' RACE reads through MiXCR, listing each CDR3 protein once. Among hundreds of thousands of distinct CDR3 sequences listed, around 30% were seen once. This sample was taken from a study of blood T cells in healthy people across ages.

The chain recombines TRBV3-1 with TRBJ2-5; 14 nucleotides align to TRBD2. This TCR derives from an elderly woman in good health. Material: blood. The CDR3 loop reads CASSQYTGLAGGPQETQYF. The CDR3 DNA sequence: TGTGCCAGCAGCCAATACACCGGACTAGCGGGGGGCCCTCAAGAGACCCAGTACTTC.